Presented here are 8 T cell receptor beta chains from one specimen sequenced in a study of regulatory T cells in long-lasting Graves disease. Time point here: persistent/refractory GD, antithyroid drugs over 5 years with positive TRAb. After RNA was extracted from PBMCs, the TCR library was made from it. The authors built TCR beta libraries using iRepertoire HTBI primers and Arm-PCR of CDR3 regions. TCRdb passed the multiplex PCR reads through MiXCR, listing each CDR3 protein once. The sample has about 290,000 distinct CDR3 sequences, roughly a fifth seen once. The sequencing used peripheral blood mononuclear cells (PBMCs), collected when the disease was refractory, from a patient treated with antithyroid drugs. Every receptor here comes from a female donor with Graves disease.

This clonotype was counted ten times or more. The chain uses TRBV27 and TRBJ1-1, with D possibly TRBD1 on 6 matching bases. The V and J ends lost 6 bases and 8 bases respectively, with 16 bases between them. The CDR3 is made up of 13 amino acids. Germline assignment: CDR1 MNHEY and CDR2 SMNVEV (reference sequence). CDR3 DNA sequence: TGTGCCAGCAGCCTACGCCCCGGGACAGAAGCTTTCTTT. Protein sequence: CASSLRPGTEAFF.

This clonotype was found many times. This chain joins TRBV11-2 and TRBJ2-5, with D possibly being TRBD2 (6 bases). The CDR3 sequence is 12 residues long. Trimming took 6 bases from V and 5 from J, leaving 10 bases between them. In germline, CDR1 is SGHAT, CDR2 FQNNGV. The CDR3 DNA reads TGTGCCAGCAGAGGCGGGGTCGAGACCCAGTACTTC. It codes for CASRGGVETQYF.

In regard to this clonotype: A read error may account for a junction end that differs from germline. The chain employs TRBV10-2 and TRBJ2-2; 8 bases are a match to TRBD1. Germline V gene lookup returns CDR1 WSHSY and CDR2 SAAADI. The CDR3 length is 16 residues. CDR3 residues: CASSDGRDRNTEELFF. The CDR3 DNA is TGCGCCAGCAGTGATGGACGGGACAGGAACACCGAGGAGCTGTTTTTT.

Only a few counts were recorded for this clonotype. The chain uses TRBV7-9 and TRBJ1-2; D is undetermined. V was pared by 3 bases and J by 5 bases, with 19 bases between. There are 16 residues in the CDR3. Germline CDR1 SEHNR, CDR2 FQNEAQ (reference sequence). CDR3 sequence reads: CASSFPRPDPLYGYTF. CDR3 nucleotide sequence: TGTGCCAGCAGCTTCCCCCGTCCGGACCCTCTTTATGGCTACACCTTC.

This clonotype was seen only once. A read error may account for a junction end that differs from germline. The rearrangement uses TRBV6-5 and TRBJ2-7; D gene ambiguous. The CDR3 is 13 residues long. In germline, CDR1 is MNHEY, CDR2 SVGAGI. The CDR3 loop reads CASSHSRLYEQYF. The CDR3 DNA is TGTGCCAGCAGTCACTCGAGACTGTACGAGCAGTACTTC.

Remarks on this clonotype: It may be a read error: a sequence one base away is much more abundant. The CDR3 region has the DNA TGTGCCAGCAGCTGGACAGGGGGCACAGAGACCCAGTACTTC. Protein sequence: CASSWTGGTETQYF. This chain joins TRBV5-5 and TRBJ2-5, with 11 nucleotides matching TRBD1. The CDR3 runs to 14 residues. With 3 bases clipped from V and 4 bases from J, the junction kept 2 bases outside the gene matches. From germline, CDR1 is SGHKS and CDR2 YYEKEE (reference sequence).

This clonotype was recorded many times. The chain has TRBV12-3 or TRBV12-4 and TRBJ2-7, with 7 positions matching TRBD2. With 6 bases clipped from V and 1 base from J, the junction kept 9 bases outside the gene matches. CDR3 length equals 15 residues. The CDR3 sequence is CASRTGLEGSYEQYF. CDR3 in DNA: TGTGCCAGCAGAACCGGACTAGAGGGTTCCTACGAGCAGTACTTC.

This clonotype was seen a few times. This chain joins TRBV6-2 or TRBV6-3 and TRBJ2-4; weak D call: TRBD1 (6 bases). This CDR3 is built from 15 residues. Deletions cut 6 bases from V and 6 bases from J, with 18 bases between. The germline CDR1 and CDR2 sequences are MNHEY and SVGEGT. For the CDR3, the DNA is TGTGCCAGCAGCCGTAACCCGGGACAACTAAACATTCAGTACTTC. Translating it yields CASSRNPGQLNIQYF.